The present T cell receptor beta chain was sequenced within a study of human T cells and chemical hapten exposure. Background on the study: 0.01% DPC was applied to the upper back in patch tests, which were read at 6 days.

TCRdb analysed the RACE reads with MiXCR anew, one entry per CDR3 protein. There are 150,000 or so distinct CDR3 sequences in the sample; around 13% occur only once, and 1.7% lies in the top ten. Time point denoted: patch test 1, 2 weeks after DPC sensitization. The treatment was: therapeutic diphenylcyclopropenone sensitization with weekly scalp DPC. Germline V gene sequence: CDR1 SEHNR, CDR2 FQNEAQ (reference sequence). The CDR3 length is 14 residues. The V gene lost 0 bases and the J gene lost 4 bases, with 7 bases spanning the gap. This sequence originates from a woman younger than 45 with alopecia areata. Some clones in this sample may be carry-over from other donors' samples. V is TRBV7-9 and J is TRBJ2-1; D gene ambiguous. This specimen consisted of whole blood, obtained in connection with sensitization to the hapten diphenylcyclopropenone (DPC). CDR3 loop: CASSLALEYNEQFF. CDR3 DNA sequence: TGTGCCAGCAGCTTAGCTCTAGAGTACAATGAGCAGTTCTTC.